This T cell receptor beta chain was documented in a study of post-analysis software for immune sequencing data. Study summary: Relapsing-remitting, secondary progressive and progressive-relapsing courses of multiple sclerosis were included.

The TCR beta cDNA libraries carried unique molecular identifiers. When roughly 0.9 to 10 million T cells were used, they gave around 500,000 cDNA molecules. MiXCR, applied by TCRdb to the PCR reads, yields one record per CDR3 protein. The sample has fewer than 850,000 distinct CDR3 sequences; just under 30% are singletons. This clonotype was detected a few times. Its antigen is undetermined. Study-wide results and caveats: Significantly lower normalized Chao1 diversity was seen in multiple sclerosis patients than in controls. Among roughly five TRBV segments more frequent in patients than controls were TRBV5-6, TRBV5-1 and TRBV20-1.

There are 15 residues in the CDR3. Germline CDR1 reads MNHEY; CDR2 reads SVGAGI. The V gene lost 6 bases and the J gene lost 5 bases, with 17 bases spanning the gap. The sample was blood. This chain connects TRBV6-5 to TRBJ2-1; D assignment may be TRBD1 or TRBD2 (5 bases each). The sequence was obtained from a girl aged 10-17 years with multiple sclerosis. The CDR3, as DNA: TGTGCCAGCAGCCTGGGACGGCGTTCCCACAATGAGCAGTTCTTC. Amino acid sequence: CASSLGRRSHNEQFF.